What follows are 30 T cell receptor beta chains derived from one specimen sequenced in a study of T cell changes during pregnancy in multiple sclerosis. The table came from immunoSEQ multiplex PCR; TCRdb's copy has only in-frame clones and leaves some out. Among 40,000 to 55,000 clones listed, around 90% were seen once. Specimen: CD8+ T cells from peripheral blood mononuclear cells, collected in the second trimester of pregnancy. The receptors originated from a female donor with multiple sclerosis, enrolled in a pregnancy study.

This clone has only one observation. Mismatch with germline at one junction end may stem from a read error. The chain employs TRBV4-1 and TRBJ1-1, with D possibly being TRBD1 (5 bases). The CDR3 sequence is 12 residues long. The V gene's germline CDR1 is MGHRA and CDR2 YSYEKL. CDR3 region: CASSQGRGGKLF. CDR3 bases: TGCGCCAGCAGCCAAGGTCGGGGGGGGAAACTTTTT.

The genes are TRBV6-5 and TRBJ2-3, with D possibly being TRBD2 (6 bases). The CDR3 sequence is 13 residues long. Germline V gives CDR1 MNHEY, CDR2 SVGAGI. V was pared by 6 bases and J by 0 bases, with 7 bases between. CDR3 region: CASSRGSTDTQYF. The CDR3 DNA reads TGTGCCAGCAGCCGGGGGAGCACAGATACGCAGTATTTT.

The chain recombines TRBV7-9 with TRBJ1-2, with TRBD1 as a possible D gene (5 bases). The CDR3 has 15 residues. V was shortened by 5 bases and J by 1 base, with 14 bases between the two germline ends. CDR1 and CDR2 from the germline V gene are SEHNR and FQNEAQ (reference sequence). The CDR3 here is CASSPGGNLNYGYTF. CDR3 in DNA: TGTGCCAGCAGCCCGGGGGGAAACCTTAACTATGGCTACACCTTC. Full variable domain (outside the CDR3, taken from reference TRBV7-9 and TRBJ1-2): DTGVSQNPRHKITKRGQNVTFRCDPISEHNRLYWYRQTLGQGPEFLTYFQNEAQLEKSRLLSDRFSAERPKGSFSTLEIQRTEQGDSAMYLCASSPGGNLNYGYTFGSGTRLTVV.

This chain joins TRBV11-3 and TRBJ2-1; possibly TRBD1 for D (7 bases). V was shortened by 2 bases and J by 8 bases, with 10 bases between the two germline ends. Germline CDR1 is SGHNT and CDR2 is YENEEA. This CDR3 comprises 13 residues. The CDR3 reads CASSLTGEDEQFF. Here the CDR3 DNA reads TGTGCCAGCAGCTTAACAGGGGAGGATGAGCAGTTCTTC.

The chain has TRBV27 and TRBJ2-1; maybe TRBD1 (6 bases). V lost 2 bases and J lost 1, with 6 bases in between. The CDR3 covers 14 residues. The germline V gene has CDR1 MNHEY and CDR2 SMNVEV (reference sequence). CDR3 bases: TGTGCCAGCAGTTTAAGGGGGTCCTACAATGAGCAGTTCTTC. This encodes CASSLRGSYNEQFF.

There are a few counts of this clone. The CDR3 nucleotides are TGTGCCAGCCCCCGAGGTGAAGCTTTCTTT. The encoded protein is CASPRGEAFF. V and J are TRBV21-1 and TRBJ1-1. TRBV21-1 is assigned pseudogene status. The CDR3 spans 10 residues.

The chain is built from TRBV13 and TRBJ2-2, with TRBD1 matching over 7 bases. Germline CDR1 PRHDT, CDR2 FYEKMQ (reference sequence). With 6 bases clipped from V and 0 bases from J, the junction kept 1 base outside the gene matches. The CDR3 is made up of 14 amino acids. The DNA for the CDR3 is TGTGCCAGCAGGGGACAGTCGAACACCGGGGAGCTGTTTTTT. Its protein is CASRGQSNTGELFF.

In the case of this clone: This same CDR3 is encoded by further DNA sequences in the sample. The rearrangement links TRBV6-1 to TRBJ1-1; 10 positions match TRBD1. The CDR3 totals 15 residues. Germline-derived CDR1 and CDR2 are MNHNS and SASEGT. After removal of 1 base from V and 4 bases from J, the junction contained 3 bases not matched to a gene. The CDR3 nucleotides read TGTGCCAGCAGTGAAGGGGACAGGGGTGGCACTGAAGCTTTCTTT. This codes for CASSEGDRGGTEAFF.

The chain is built from TRBV7-9 and TRBJ2-5, with D possibly matching TRBD2 (6 bases). Germline values: CDR1 SEHNR, CDR2 FQNEAQ (reference sequence). Trimming pared 2 bases from V and 3 bases from J, leaving 7 bases between. CDR3 length: 13 residues. The CDR3 DNA is TGTGCCAGCAGCTTACCGGGGGAAGAGACCCAGTACTTC. It is translated as CASSLPGEETQYF.

The sample holds one count of this clone. The gene calls are TRBV11-1 and TRBJ2-7; TRBD2 matches at 8 bases. The CDR3 runs to 15 residues. Germline V gene sequence: CDR1 SGHAT, CDR2 FQDESV (reference sequence). With V trimmed by 6 bases and J by 2 bases, 9 bases remained unmatched. The CDR3 loop reads CASRAGGPGAYEQYF. The CDR3 DNA reads TGTGCCAGCAGGGCGGGAGGACCTGGCGCCTACGAGCAGTACTTC. The full variable domain, with the rest looked up from reference TRBV11-1 and TRBJ2-7, is EAEVAQSPRYKITEKSQAVAFWCDPISGHATLYWYRQILGQGPELLVQFQDESVVDDSQLPKDRFSAERLKGVDSTLKIQPAELGDSAMYLCASRAGGPGAYEQYFGPGTRLTVT.

V is TRBV13 and J is TRBJ2-3, with D possibly being TRBD2 (6 bases). Germline values: CDR1 PRHDT, CDR2 FYEKMQ (reference sequence). Trimming cost V 6 bases and J 4 bases, with 20 bases left between them. This CDR3 has 16 amino acids. The CDR3 is CASSLSWDSNADTQYF. DNA for the CDR3: TGTGCCAGCAGTTTGTCTTGGGACTCCAATGCAGATACGCAGTATTTT.

The chain combines TRBV6-5 with TRBJ2-7; D is unresolved. V dropped 6 bases and J dropped 4 bases, with 13 bases sitting between them. Germline V gene lookup returns CDR1 MNHEY and CDR2 SVGAGI. The CDR3 loop spans 13 amino acids. Written as DNA, the CDR3 is TGTGCCAGCAGAAAGGATGGGCCGTACGAGCAGTACTTC. The encoded protein is CASRKDGPYEQYF.

The chain employs TRBV4-3 and TRBJ2-6; the D is unclear. V lost 4 bases to trimming and J lost 0 bases, with 4 bases between them. Germline CDR1 reads LGHNA; CDR2 reads YSLEER. CDR3 length equals 14 residues. In nucleotides, the CDR3 is TGCGCCAGCAGCCTTAGCTCTGGGGCCAACGTCCTGACTTTC. It encodes CASSLSSGANVLTF.

The table lists this clone with a count of one. This rearrangement joins TRBV15 to TRBJ2-2; D remains ambiguous. Germline V gene data show CDR1 as LNHNV and CDR2 as YYDKDF (reference sequence). Trimming took 8 bases from V and 7 from J, leaving 17 bases between them. CDR3 size: 14 residues. In DNA, the CDR3 is TGTGCCACCCGACTCCCGGAAGCCGGCGGGGAGCTGTTTTTT. This encodes CATRLPEAGGELFF.

The chain uses TRBV6-7 and TRBJ1-6; 7 nucleotides match TRBD1. TRBV6-7 is annotated as an ORF whose role is uncertain. The CDR3 totals 21 residues. J lost 5 bases, V lost 2 bases, and 21 bases had no gene match. In DNA, the CDR3 is TGTGCCAGCAGTTACCCTATCGGGTCCCGAGGGGGCTGTAGAAATAATTCACCCCTCCACTTT. It translates to CASSYPIGSRGGCRNNSPLHF.

The V gene is TRBV27, the J gene TRBJ2-1; weak D call: TRBD2 (5 bases). V was pared by 5 bases and J by 4 bases, with 15 bases between. Germline CDR1 MNHEY, CDR2 SMNVEV (reference sequence). The CDR3 spans 15 residues. CDR3 sequence reads: CASSPRRAGYNEQFF. In DNA form, the CDR3 reads TGTGCCAGCAGTCCTCGTCGGGCGGGTTACAATGAGCAGTTCTTC.

The V and J genes are TRBV11-2 and TRBJ1-3; 7 nucleotides agree with TRBD1. In germline, CDR1 is SGHAT, CDR2 FQNNGV. This CDR3 has 15 amino acids. Trimming took 3 bases from V and 0 from J; bases not matched to a gene: 2. The CDR3, as DNA: TGTGCCAGCAGCTTCGGGACAGCCTCTGGAAACACCATATATTTT. This codes for CASSFGTASGNTIYF.

This chain uses TRBV6-4 with TRBJ2-4; 10 bases agree with TRBD1. CDR3 length: 17 residues. Germline V gene lookup returns CDR1 MRHNA and CDR2 SNTAGT. With V trimmed by 8 bases and J by 0 bases, 10 bases remained unmatched. CDR3 coding DNA: TGTGCCAGCGGGGGGACAGGGGAATATGGAGCCAAAAACATTCAGTACTTC. Protein: CASGGTGEYGAKNIQYF.

The J gene is TRBJ1-1, the V gene TRBV9; possible D gene TRBD1, 5 bases. From germline, CDR1 is SGDLS and CDR2 YYNGEE. The CDR3 is made up of 15 amino acids. The germline V and J ends were trimmed by 0 bases and 4 bases, with 13 bases remaining between them. The CDR3 spells CASSVGGGRTTEAFF. CDR3 bases: TGTGCCAGCAGCGTAGGGGGGGGTAGAACCACTGAAGCTTTCTTT. The complete variable domain, with remaining parts taken from reference TRBV9 and TRBJ1-1, reads DSGVTQTPKHLITATGQRVTLRCSPRSGDLSVYWYQQSLDQGLQFLIQYYNGEERAKGNILERFSAQQFPDLHSELNLSSLELGDSALYFCASSVGGGRTTEAFFGQGTRLTVV.

The J gene is TRBJ2-2, the V gene TRBV27; D ambiguous. The germline gives CDR1 MNHEY, CDR2 SMNVEV (reference sequence). Trimming removed 2 bases from V and 2 bases from J, with 6 bases in between. This CDR3 region has 14 residues. The CDR3 region has the DNA TGTGCCAGCAGTTTAAGCCTCAACACCGGGGAGCTGTTTTTT. The encoded protein is CASSLSLNTGELFF.

The chain joins TRBV27 to TRBJ2-7; 9 bases align to TRBD1. Unmatched junction bases numbered 19, after V lost 6 bases and J lost 1 base. Germline V gene lookup returns CDR1 MNHEY and CDR2 SMNVEV (reference sequence). The length of the CDR3 is 19 residues. As DNA, the CDR3 is TGTGCCAGCAGGACGTACCAGGGACAGGGACTGGGAGTGTCCTACGAGCAGTACTTC. This encodes CASRTYQGQGLGVSYEQYF.

The chain employs TRBV9 and TRBJ2-3; possibly TRBD2 for D (6 bases). The CDR3 has 15 amino acids. Germline V gene sequence: CDR1 SGDLS, CDR2 YYNGEE. V was cut by 2 bases and J by 6 bases, with 16 bases left in between. CDR3 sequence (DNA): TGTGCCAGCAGCGTCTCTACTAGCCCGGGGGATACGCAGTATTTT. This codes for CASSVSTSPGDTQYF.

The chain has TRBV4-2 and TRBJ2-7; 8 nucleotides match TRBD1. Germline V gives CDR1 LGHNA, CDR2 YNFKEQ. CDR3 length: 15 residues. V was clipped by 1 base and J by 2 bases; unmatched bases: 4. The CDR3 is CASSQAGQDTYEQYF. CDR3 sequence (DNA): TGTGCCAGCAGCCAAGCGGGACAGGATACCTACGAGCAGTACTTC.

The chain combines TRBV4-1 with TRBJ2-3; D possibly corresponds to TRBD2 (5 bases). CDR1 is MGHRA and CDR2 is YSYEKL in the germline V gene. This CDR3 is 16 amino acids long. Between the trimmed V and J ends, which lost 0 bases and 1 base, there was a span of 11 bases. The CDR3 protein is CASSQERWGGTDTQYF. In nucleotides, the CDR3 is TGCGCCAGCAGCCAAGAACGCTGGGGAGGCACAGATACGCAGTATTTT.

This clone rates as medium-sized. This chain uses TRBV5-1 with TRBJ2-1; 8 positions match TRBD2. With V trimmed by 5 bases and J by 0 bases, 10 bases remained unmatched. CDR1 and CDR2 from the germline V gene are SGHRS and YFSETQ. This CDR3 contains 17 residues. The CDR3 region is CASSYDISGASYNEQFF. The CDR3, as DNA: TGCGCCAGCAGTTACGACATTAGCGGGGCCTCCTACAATGAGCAGTTCTTC.

The chain links TRBV7-2 to TRBJ1-1; no definite D call. The germline V gene has CDR1 SGHTA and CDR2 FQGNSA. The CDR3 contains 14 residues. The ends were cut back, 7 bases at V and 1 base at J, with 13 bases in the middle. The CDR3 region is CASTPPGWNTEAFF. The CDR3 DNA reads TGTGCCAGCACTCCGCCGGGGTGGAACACTGAAGCTTTCTTT.

The CDR3 sequence is CASSLLNPGQGMYEQYF. As DNA, the CDR3 is TGTGCCAGCAGCCTACTGAACCCGGGACAGGGAATGTACGAGCAGTACTTC. The rearrangement links TRBV7-2 to TRBJ2-7; TRBD1 aligns across 9 bases. Germline lookup yields CDR1 SGHTA and CDR2 FQGNSA. Germline trimming cut 5 bases from V and 4 bases from J; bases unmatched to any gene: 15. The CDR3 length is 17 residues.

The chain is built from TRBV29-1 and TRBJ2-2, with 7 bases identical to TRBD1. With 3 bases clipped from V and 5 bases from J, the junction kept 9 bases outside the gene matches. The CDR3 totals 15 residues. In germline, CDR1 is SQVTM, CDR2 ANQGSEA. CDR3 in DNA: TGCAGCGTTGAGATTCATCAGGGGGTAACCGGGGAGCTGTTTTTT. Translating it yields CSVEIHQGVTGELFF.

CDR3 nucleotides: TGTGCCAGCAGCGTAGATCAGCTAGGGGGTGAAAAACTGTTTTTT. Its translation is CASSVDQLGGEKLFF. The J gene is TRBJ1-4, the V gene TRBV9; D perhaps matches TRBD1 (6 bases). Germline V gives CDR1 SGDLS, CDR2 YYNGEE. The germline V and J ends were trimmed by 0 bases and 7 bases, with 13 bases remaining between them. There are 15 residues in the CDR3.

The rearrangement joins TRBV4-1 to TRBJ2-7; D is ambiguous. The V gene's germline CDR1 is MGHRA and CDR2 YSYEKL. The CDR3 is 12 residues long. V lost 1 base to trimming and J lost 4 bases, with 5 bases between them. This CDR3 is CASSQGAYEQYF. CDR3 sequence (DNA): TGCGCCAGCAGCCAAGGAGCATACGAGCAGTACTTC.